The clone carrying this T cell receptor (beta chain) has just a few counts. Antigen specificity is unknown. These data come from a study of identical twins. Study-wide points: Partly confounded zero-insertion analyses could result from invariant MAIT and iNKT cells. The more abundant beta clonotypes in cord blood had fewer insertions, and memory repertoires did not show this. Within monozygotic twins, out-of-frame TCR alpha sharing was underestimated by the models.

TCRdb reanalysed the 5' RACE reads using MiXCR and keeps one entry per CDR3 protein. This sample has some 1,700,000 distinct CDR3 sequences, with 25% to 35% found just once. Healthy Caucasians made up all donors. The sequence came from a newborn girl in good health. Sequencing was performed on cord blood.

The CDR3 DNA reads TGTGCCATCAGTGAGTCTTTGGGACTAGCGGGAGAGGGTCCAGATACGCAGTATTTT. Translating gives CAISESLGLAGEGPDTQYF. The chain uses TRBV10-3 and TRBJ2-3, with 14 bases aligning to TRBD2. Germline loops: CDR1 ENHRY, CDR2 SYGVKD. The CDR3 is 19 amino acids. V gave up 0 bases and J gave up 4 bases; unmatched junction bases: 9.